Listed below are T cell receptor beta chains from one sample, sequenced in a study of T cells after yellow fever vaccination. Each CDR3 protein gets one entry after TCRdb re-called the 5' RACE reads with MiXCR. The sample contains 620,000 or so distinct CDR3 sequences, less than 20% of which appear only once. Sample: PBMCs, taken 5 days after the first yellow fever vaccination. Receptors originate from a man between 18 and 35 years old who received the YFV17D yellow fever vaccine. CDR3s include the opening cysteine and the closing phenylalanine or tryptophan. Fields, in order: clone size, V gene, CDR3 length, J gene, D gene, CDR3 DNA, CDR3 protein. A D gene is named only where the DNA matches it firmly. A clone size is listed for some rows: how often the clone was seen (once, few, many), or a class if it is expanded.

.	TRBV20-1	13	TRBJ1-2	.	TGCAGTGCTAGAGTCGGCGGGCAACGGGGCTACACCTTC	CSARVGGQRGYTF
.	TRBV10-3	13	TRBJ2-7	.	TGTGCCATCAGTGAGTCCACCCGCTACGAGCAGTACTTC	CAISESTRYEQYF
few	TRBV5-6	17	TRBJ2-5	.	TGTGCCAGCAACACTGACACACAGGAGAGGGACCAAGAGACCCAGTACTTC	CASNTDTQERDQETQYF
.	TRBV7-2	15	TRBJ1-5	TRBD1	TGTGCCAGCAGCTTAGTAGTCAGGGGGGGCCAGCCCCAGCATTTT	CASSLVVRGGQPQHF
.	TRBV20-1	14	TRBJ1-5	.	TGCAGTGCCACCCACGGGGCGGGGGATCAGCCCCAGCATTTT	CSATHGAGDQPQHF
.	TRBV7-7	15	TRBJ2-3	.	TGTGCTAGCAGCTTAGGTCAACCCGGCACAGATACGCAGTATTTT	CASSLGQPGTDTQYF
.	TRBV7-2	16	TRBJ2-2	TRBD2	TGTGCCAGCAGCTCAAAAGCGGGGGGGGTCGTCGGGGAGCTGTTTTTT	CASSSKAGGVVGELFF
.	TRBV10-3	16	TRBJ2-5	TRBD2	TGTGCCATCAGGGAGGGACTAGCGGGGGTCGGGGAGACCCAGTACTTC	CAIREGLAGVGETQYF
.	TRBV12-3/TRBV12-4	13	TRBJ2-5	TRBD2	TGTGCCAGCACCTCGTCGGGGGGTGAGACCCAGTACTTC	CASTSSGGETQYF
many	TRBV7-9	14	TRBJ1-4	.	TGTGCCAGCAGCGAGACAGCAACTAATGAAAAACTGTTTTTT	CASSETATNEKLFF
.	TRBV13	16	TRBJ2-7	TRBD1	TGTGCCAGCAGCTTCTACCGGACAGGGAGCTCCTACGAGCAGTACTTC	CASSFYRTGSSYEQYF
.	TRBV7-6	14	TRBJ1-3	.	TGTGCCAGCAGCTTAAAAGGGTCCGGAAACACCATATATTTT	CASSLKGSGNTIYF
few	TRBV7-9	10	TRBJ2-3	.	TGTGCCGCCGCCACAGATACGCAGTATTTT	CAAATDTQYF